Described below is a single T cell receptor (beta chain) sequence and its context. CDR3 length: 11 amino acids. The V gene lost 4 bases and the J gene lost 12 bases, with 10 bases spanning the gap. Germline V gene sequence: CDR1 MDHEN, CDR2 SYDVKM. How the authors handled the data: Amplified reference gene primers provided the basis for estimating nucleated cell counts. Clones were read by immunoSEQ multiplex PCR, and TCRdb kept only the in-frame ones, dropping some. The DNA gave D and trimming, while V, J and clone size come from that table. The sample has 350,000 to 450,000 clones; around 84% are singletons. These data belong to a study of blood T cell repertoires in COVID-19. Study context: The origin of the acute and convalescent COVID-19 samples was the United States, Italy and Spain. The analysed material was cDNA or gDNA that came from T cells, B-cell-depleted T cells, or PBMCs.

The source material was peripheral blood. The rearrangement joins TRBV28 to TRBJ2-1, with a possible D match to TRBD1 (6 bases). The source of this sequence is a woman aged 18-35 years with acute or convalescent COVID-19. CDR3 sequence reads: CASSSGVGQFF. DNA of the CDR3: TGTGCCAGCAGTTCAGGGGTCGGGCAGTTCTTC.